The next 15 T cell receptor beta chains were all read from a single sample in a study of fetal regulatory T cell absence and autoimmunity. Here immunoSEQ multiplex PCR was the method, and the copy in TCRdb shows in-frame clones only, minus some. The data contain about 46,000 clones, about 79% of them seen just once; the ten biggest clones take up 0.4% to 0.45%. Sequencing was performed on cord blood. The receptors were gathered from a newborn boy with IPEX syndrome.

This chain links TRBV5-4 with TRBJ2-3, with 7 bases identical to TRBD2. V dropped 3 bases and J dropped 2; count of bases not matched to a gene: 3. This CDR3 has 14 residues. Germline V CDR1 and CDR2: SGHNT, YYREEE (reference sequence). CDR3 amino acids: CASSWGGDTDTQYF. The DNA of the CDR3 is TGTGCCAGCAGCTGGGGGGGGGACACAGATACGCAGTATTTT.

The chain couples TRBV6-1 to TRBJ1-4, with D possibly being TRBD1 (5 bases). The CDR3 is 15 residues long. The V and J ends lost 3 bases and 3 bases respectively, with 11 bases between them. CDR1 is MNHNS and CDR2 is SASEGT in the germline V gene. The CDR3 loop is CASSERGAPNEKLFF. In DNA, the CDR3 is TGTGCCAGCAGTGAGCGAGGGGCGCCTAATGAAAAACTGTTTTTT.

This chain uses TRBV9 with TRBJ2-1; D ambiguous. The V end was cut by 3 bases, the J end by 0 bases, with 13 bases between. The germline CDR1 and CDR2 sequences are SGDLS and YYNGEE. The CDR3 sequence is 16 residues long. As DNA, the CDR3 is TGTGCCAGCAGCGGTCCGACTGCTGGCTCCTACAATGAGCAGTTCTTC. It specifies CASSGPTAGSYNEQFF.

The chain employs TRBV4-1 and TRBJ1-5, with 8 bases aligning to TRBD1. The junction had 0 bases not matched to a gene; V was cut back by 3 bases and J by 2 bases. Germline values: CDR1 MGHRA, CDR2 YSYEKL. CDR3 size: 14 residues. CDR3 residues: CASSQTGGNQPQHF. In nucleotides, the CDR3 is TGCGCCAGCAGCCAGACAGGGGGCAATCAGCCCCAGCATTTT.

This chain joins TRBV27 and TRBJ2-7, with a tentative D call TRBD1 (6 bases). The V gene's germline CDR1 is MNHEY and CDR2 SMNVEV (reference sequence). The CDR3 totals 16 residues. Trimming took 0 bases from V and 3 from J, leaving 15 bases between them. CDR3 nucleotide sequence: TGTGCCAGCAGTTTATCCCCAAGGACAGAAATCTACGAGCAGTACTTC. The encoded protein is CASSLSPRTEIYEQYF.

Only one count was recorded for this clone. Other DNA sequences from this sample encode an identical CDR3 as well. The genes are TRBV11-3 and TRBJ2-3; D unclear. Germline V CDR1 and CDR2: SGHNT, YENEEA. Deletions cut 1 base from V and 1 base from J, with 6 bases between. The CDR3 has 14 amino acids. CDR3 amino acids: CASSLGGGTDTQYF. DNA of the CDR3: TGTGCCAGCAGCTTAGGGGGTGGCACAGATACGCAGTATTTT. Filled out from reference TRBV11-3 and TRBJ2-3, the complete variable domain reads EAGVVQSPRYKIIEKKQPVAFWCNPISGHNTLYWYLQNLGQGPELLIRYENEEAVDDSQLPKDRFSAERLKGVDSTLKIQPAELGDSAVYLCASSLGGGTDTQYFGPGTRLTVL.

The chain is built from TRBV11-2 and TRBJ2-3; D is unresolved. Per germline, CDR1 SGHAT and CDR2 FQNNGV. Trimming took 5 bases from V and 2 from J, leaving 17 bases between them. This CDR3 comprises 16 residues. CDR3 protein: CASSRTRRRFTDTQYF. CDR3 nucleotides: TGTGCCAGCAGCCGGACGAGACGGCGTTTCACAGATACGCAGTATTTT. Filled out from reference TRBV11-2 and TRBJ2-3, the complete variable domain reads EAGVAQSPRYKIIEKRQSVAFWCNPISGHATLYWYQQILGQGPKLLIQFQNNGVVDDSQLPKDRFSAERLKGVDSTLKIQPAKLEDSAVYLCASSRTRRRFTDTQYFGPGTRLTVL.

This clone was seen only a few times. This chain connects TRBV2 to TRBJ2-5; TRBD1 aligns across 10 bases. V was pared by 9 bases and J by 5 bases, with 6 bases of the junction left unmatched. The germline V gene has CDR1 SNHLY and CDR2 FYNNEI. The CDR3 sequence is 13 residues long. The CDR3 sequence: CASLTGGRETQYF. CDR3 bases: TGTGCCAGTTTGACAGGGGGCCGGGAGACCCAGTACTTC.

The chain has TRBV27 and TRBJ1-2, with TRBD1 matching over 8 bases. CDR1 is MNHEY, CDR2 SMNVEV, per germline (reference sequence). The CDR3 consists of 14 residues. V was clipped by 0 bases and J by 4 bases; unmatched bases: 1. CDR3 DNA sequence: TGTGCCAGCAGTTTATCGGGACAGGTCTATGGCTACACCTTC. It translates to CASSLSGQVYGYTF.

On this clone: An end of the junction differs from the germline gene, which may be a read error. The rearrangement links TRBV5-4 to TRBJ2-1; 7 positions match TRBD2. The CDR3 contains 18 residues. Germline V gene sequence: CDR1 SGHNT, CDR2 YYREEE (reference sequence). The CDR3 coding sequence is TGTGCCAGCACCTTGGCTTTGAAATCGCGGGAGTGGGTCAATGAGCAGTTCTTC. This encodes CASTLALKSREWVNEQFF. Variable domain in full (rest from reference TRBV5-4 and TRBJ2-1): ETGVTQSPTHLIKTRGQQVTLRCSSQSGHNTVSWYQQALGQGPQFIFQYYREEENGRGNFPPRFSGLQFPNYSSELNVNALELDDSALYLCASTLALKSREWVNEQFFGPGTRLTVL.

The CDR3 sequence: CASSVDGDTQYF. The CDR3 nucleotides are TGTGCCAGCAGCGTAGATGGAGATACGCAGTATTTT. The genes are TRBV9 and TRBJ2-3; D remains ambiguous. Deletions cut 0 bases from V and 5 bases from J, with 4 bases between. The CDR3 spans 12 residues. CDR1 is SGDLS, CDR2 YYNGEE, per germline. Complete variable domain (other parts from reference TRBV9 and TRBJ2-3): DSGVTQTPKHLITATGQRVTLRCSPRSGDLSVYWYQQSLDQGLQFLIQYYNGEERAKGNILERFSAQQFPDLHSELNLSSLELGDSALYFCASSVDGDTQYFGPGTRLTVL.

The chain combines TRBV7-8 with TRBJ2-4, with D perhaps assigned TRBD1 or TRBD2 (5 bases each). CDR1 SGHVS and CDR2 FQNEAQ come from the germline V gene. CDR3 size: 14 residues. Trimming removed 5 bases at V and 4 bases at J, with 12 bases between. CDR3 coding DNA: TGTGCCAGCAGCCACCGGGACCAAAAAAACATTCAGTACTTC. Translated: CASSHRDQKNIQYF.

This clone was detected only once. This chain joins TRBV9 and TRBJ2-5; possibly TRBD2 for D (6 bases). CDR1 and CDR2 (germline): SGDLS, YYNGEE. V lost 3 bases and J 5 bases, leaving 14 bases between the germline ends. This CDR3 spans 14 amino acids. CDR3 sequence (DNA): TGTGCCAGCAGCGCTAGCTCGGGAGCGGAGACCCAGTACTTC. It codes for CASSASSGAETQYF.

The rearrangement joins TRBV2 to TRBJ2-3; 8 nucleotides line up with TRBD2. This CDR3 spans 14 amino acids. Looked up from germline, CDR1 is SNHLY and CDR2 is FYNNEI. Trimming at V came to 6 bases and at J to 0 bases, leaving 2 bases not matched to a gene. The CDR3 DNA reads TGTGCCAGCAGGGGACTAGAGAGCACAGATACGCAGTATTTT. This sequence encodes CASRGLESTDTQYF.

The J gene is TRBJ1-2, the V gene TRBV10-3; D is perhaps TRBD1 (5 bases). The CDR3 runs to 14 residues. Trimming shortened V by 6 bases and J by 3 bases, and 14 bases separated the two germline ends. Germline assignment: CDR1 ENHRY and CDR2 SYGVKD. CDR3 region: CAISPDRGHYGYTF. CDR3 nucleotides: TGTGCCATCAGCCCTGACAGAGGGCACTATGGCTACACCTTC.